What follows are 6 T cell receptor beta chains derived from one specimen sequenced in a study of blood T cell repertoires in COVID-19. Using immunoSEQ multiplex PCR, the repertoire was profiled, and TCRdb retains in-frame clones only, with some absent. This table has hundreds of thousands of clones, approximately 86% appearing once. The specimen was peripheral blood. The receptors shown here come from a woman between 25 and 40 years old who had recovered from COVID-19.

In its sample, this clone was seen once. This chain links TRBV18 with TRBJ1-3; no firm D call. V gave up 3 bases and J gave up 2 bases, with 11 bases separating them. Germline values: CDR1 KGHSH, CDR2 LQKENI. The CDR3 has 15 amino acids. The DNA of the CDR3 is TGTGCCAGCTCACCGGGCTCAATGGCTGGAAACACCATATATTTT. Its protein is CASSPGSMAGNTIYF.

This chain joins TRBV2 and TRBJ2-5, with 9 bases identical to TRBD2. Germline CDR1 reads SNHLY; CDR2 reads FYNNEI. V was pared by 4 bases and J by 3 bases, with 9 bases of the junction left unmatched. CDR3 length equals 16 residues. CDR3 sequence (DNA): TGTGCCAGCAGTGTTGTTCTAGCGGGGTCCGAAGAGACCCAGTACTTC. This codes for CASSVVLAGSEETQYF. Full variable domain (rest looked up from reference TRBV2 and TRBJ2-5): EPEVTQTPSHQVTQMGQEVILRCVPISNHLYFYWYRQILGQKVEFLVSFYNNEISEKSEIFDDQFSVERPDGSNFTLKIRSTKLEDSAMYFCASSVVLAGSEETQYFGPGTRLLVL.

V is TRBV5-1 and J is TRBJ1-1; maybe TRBD1 (5 bases). Between the trimmed V and J ends, which lost 0 bases and 2 bases, there was a span of 14 bases. CDR1 and CDR2 (germline): SGHRS, YFSETQ. The CDR3 length is 16 residues. The DNA for the CDR3 is TGCGCCAGCAGCTTGGAGGGCGGCAGGGTAAACACTGAAGCTTTCTTT. Translation: CASSLEGGRVNTEAFF.

J is TRBJ2-3 and V is TRBV19; 13 nucleotides agree with TRBD2. J lost 8 bases, V lost 5 bases, and 10 bases had no gene match. CDR3 length equals 16 residues. Germline CDR1 LNHDA, CDR2 SQIVND (reference sequence). CDR3: CASSSTSGGVGGTQYF. The CDR3 region has the DNA TGTGCCAGTAGTTCCACTAGCGGGGGGGTCGGAGGTACGCAGTATTTT.

In DNA, the CDR3 is TGTGCCAGTAGTATGTGGAGGGCGGACTATGGCTACACCTTC. Amino acids: CASSMWRADYGYTF. The J gene is TRBJ1-2, the V gene TRBV19; no definite D call. The V and J ends lost 3 bases and 3 bases respectively, with 11 bases between them. Germline lookup yields CDR1 LNHDA and CDR2 SQIVND (reference sequence). This CDR3 contains 14 residues.

The gene calls are TRBV5-5 and TRBJ2-7, with a weak D call TRBD2 (6 bases). Between the trimmed V and J ends, which lost 4 bases and 0 bases, there was a span of 11 bases. Germline values: CDR1 SGHKS, CDR2 YYEKEE (reference sequence). The CDR3 extends over 14 amino acids. CDR3 sequence (DNA): TGTGCCAGCAGCATCCAGACTAGCTCCTACGAGCAGTACTTC. Amino acid sequence: CASSIQTSSYEQYF.